This T cell receptor beta chain stems from a study of identifying expanded T cells in peripheral blood. The V and J ends lost 1 base and 4 bases, in that order; junction bases with no gene match: 6. The CDR3 consists of 14 residues. CDR1 and CDR2 from the germline V gene are SQVTM and ANQGSEA. Clones were read by immunoSEQ multiplex PCR, and TCRdb kept only the in-frame ones, dropping some. The table shows tens of thousands of clones, with approximately 80% occurring only once. What was sequenced was blood. This rearrangement joins TRBV29-1 to TRBJ2-7, with TRBD1 matching 8 bases. The clonotype comes from a person between 18 and 75 years old in good health. The CDR3 spells CSVEAQGAGYEQYF. Written as DNA, the CDR3 is TGCAGCGTTGAAGCCCAGGGGGCCGGTTACGAGCAGTACTTC.